Shown below are 8 T cell receptor beta chains from a single sample sequenced in a study of shared clonotypes between healthy human individuals. Only CD45RO-negative cells positively selected for CCR7 counted as naive CD8 cells, so terminally differentiated effector memory CD45RA+ cells were excluded. Profiled with immunoSEQ multiplex PCR; TCRdb holds only in-frame clones, not every one. The table has fewer than 1 million clones, 96% seen once. The sequenced material came from naive CD8+ T cells sorted from blood. Receptors originate from a man aged 30-40 years in good health.

V usage is TRBV6-5 and J usage is TRBJ2-5; 9 bases agree with TRBD1. Germline V lookup: CDR1 MNHEY, CDR2 SVGAGI. J lost 5 bases, V lost 0 bases, and 4 bases had no gene match. CDR3 length: 15 residues. The CDR3 protein is CASSYSGQGYETQYF. In DNA, the CDR3 is TGTGCCAGCAGTTACTCTGGACAGGGGTACGAGACCCAGTACTTC.

The V and J genes are TRBV28 and TRBJ1-4, with TRBD1 as a possible D gene (5 bases). V was trimmed by 11 bases and J by 6 bases, leaving 13 bases between them. The length of the CDR3 is 12 residues. Germline V lookup: CDR1 MDHEN, CDR2 SYDVKM. The CDR3 here is CAVGQEHEKLFF. DNA of the CDR3: TGTGCCGTGGGGCAGGAGCATGAAAAACTGTTTTTT. Supplemented by reference TRBV28 and TRBJ1-4, the full variable domain reads DVKVTQSSRYLVKRTGEKVFLECVQDMDHENMFWYRQDPGLGLRLIYFSYDVKMKEKGDIPEGYSVSREKKERFSLILESASTNQTSMYLCAVGQEHEKLFFGSGTQLSVL.

The chain recombines TRBV2 with TRBJ2-5; D is perhaps TRBD2 (5 bases). The CDR3 runs to 13 residues. V lost 8 bases and J lost 2, with 12 bases in between. Germline lookup yields CDR1 SNHLY and CDR2 FYNNEI. The CDR3 is CASPRGLQETQYF. CDR3 DNA: TGTGCCAGCCCACGGGGTTTACAAGAGACCCAGTACTTC.

The chain joins TRBV7-6 to TRBJ2-2, with D possibly TRBD1 on 6 matching bases. Germline V CDR1 and CDR2: SGHVS, FNYEAQ. V was cut by 5 bases and J by 4 bases, with 17 bases left in between. There are 16 residues in the CDR3. CDR3 DNA: TGTGCCAGCAGCCCCACCGGGACACTAATCACCGGGGAGCTGTTTTTT. Translating gives CASSPTGTLITGELFF.

This chain connects TRBV4-1 to TRBJ2-3, with D perhaps given as TRBD1 or TRBD2 (5 bases each). The CDR3 has 15 amino acids. Trimming removed 0 bases from V and 0 bases from J, with 7 bases in between. CDR1 and CDR2 from the germline V gene are MGHRA and YSYEKL. The CDR3 DNA is TGCGCCAGCAGCCAAGAGGGACGGAGCACAGATACGCAGTATTTT. Translation: CASSQEGRSTDTQYF.

The rearrangement joins TRBV1 to TRBJ1-1; no check of the table's D call, TRBD1, against the DNA was made. TRBV1 is a documented pseudogene. The CDR3 covers 13 residues. The CDR3 DNA sequence: TGCACCAGCAGCCAGCAGGGCCACACTGAAGCTTTCTTT. Its protein product is CTSSQQGHTEAFF.

This chain uses TRBV10-2 with TRBJ1-5; D not resolved. Germline assignment: CDR1 WSHSY and CDR2 SAAADI. The CDR3 extends over 14 amino acids. V lost 0 bases to trimming and J lost 5 bases, with 8 bases between them. CDR3 sequence (DNA): TGCGCCAGCAGTGAGTCGGATGGGGATCAGCCCCAGCATTTT. Translation gives CASSESDGDQPQHF.

This chain joins TRBV15 and TRBJ2-1; D remains unclear. V dropped 3 bases and J dropped 8 bases, with 17 bases sitting between them. The CDR3 is 15 residues long. CDR1 and CDR2 from the germline V gene are LNHNV and YYDKDF (reference sequence). The CDR3 coding sequence is TGTGCCACCAGCAGCCCCTCCGATCCCCTCGATGAGCAGTTCTTC. Encoded protein: CATSSPSDPLDEQFF. The variable domain in full, completed from reference TRBV15 and TRBJ2-1, reads DAMVIQNPRYQVTQFGKPVTLSCSQTLNHNVMYWYQQKSSQAPKLLFHYYDKDFNNEADTPDNFQSRRPNTSFCFLDIRSPGLGDTAMYLCATSSPSDPLDEQFFGPGTRLTVL.